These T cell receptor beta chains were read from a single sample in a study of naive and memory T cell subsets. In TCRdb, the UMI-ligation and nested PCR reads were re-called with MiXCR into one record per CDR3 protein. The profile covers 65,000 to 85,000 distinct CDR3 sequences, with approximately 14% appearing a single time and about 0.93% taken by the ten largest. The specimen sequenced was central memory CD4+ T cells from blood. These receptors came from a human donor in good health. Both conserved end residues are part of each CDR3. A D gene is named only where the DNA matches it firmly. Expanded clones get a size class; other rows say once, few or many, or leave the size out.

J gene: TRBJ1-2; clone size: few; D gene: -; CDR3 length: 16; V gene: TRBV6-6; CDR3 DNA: TGTGCCAGCACCCACCCCATGGGGGGGACCCTTGATGGCTACACCTTC; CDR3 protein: CASTHPMGGTLDGYTF
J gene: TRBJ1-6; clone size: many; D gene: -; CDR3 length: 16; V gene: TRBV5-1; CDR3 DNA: TGCGCCAGCAGCCCGTTTTCTGACCAGGGATACTCACCCCTCCACTTT; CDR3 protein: CASSPFSDQGYSPLHF
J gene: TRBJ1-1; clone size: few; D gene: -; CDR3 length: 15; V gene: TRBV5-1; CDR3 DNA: TGCGCCAGCAGCTTCCCCGACAGGAGGAACACTGAAGCTTTCTTT; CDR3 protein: CASSFPDRRNTEAFF
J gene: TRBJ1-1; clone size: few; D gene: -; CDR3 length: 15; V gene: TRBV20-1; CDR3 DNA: TGCAGTGCTAGAGATATCGGCAGCATGAACACTGAAGCTTTCTTT; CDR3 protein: CSARDIGSMNTEAFF
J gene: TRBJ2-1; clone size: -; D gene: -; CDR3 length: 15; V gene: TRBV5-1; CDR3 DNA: TGCGCCAGCAGCTTAGAGGGTTCGCACAAGAATGAGCAGTTCTTC; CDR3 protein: CASSLEGSHKNEQFF
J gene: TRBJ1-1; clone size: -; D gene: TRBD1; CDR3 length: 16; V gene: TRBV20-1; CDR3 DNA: TGCAGTGCCTCTAAAGGTGGGCACAGGGGGAACACTGAAGCTTTCTTT; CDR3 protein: CSASKGGHRGNTEAFF
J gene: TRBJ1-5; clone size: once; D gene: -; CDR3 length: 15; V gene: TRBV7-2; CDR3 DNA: TGTGCCAGCAGCTACACAGTGGGCTTTAGTCAGCCCCAGCATTTT; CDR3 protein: CASSYTVGFSQPQHF
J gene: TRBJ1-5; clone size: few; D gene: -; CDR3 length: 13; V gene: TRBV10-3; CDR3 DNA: TGTGCCATCAGTGAGTCTCCCAGAACACACCAGCATTTT; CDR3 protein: CAISESPRTHQHF
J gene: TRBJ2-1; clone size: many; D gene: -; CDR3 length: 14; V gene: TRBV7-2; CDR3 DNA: TGTGCCAGCAGCTTTCTAGCGCCGTACAATGAGCAGTTCTTC; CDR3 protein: CASSFLAPYNEQFF
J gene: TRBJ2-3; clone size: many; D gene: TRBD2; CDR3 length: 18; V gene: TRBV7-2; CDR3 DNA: TGTGCCAGCAGCTTAGCGGGACTAGCGGGTCGTAAGACGGATACGCAGTATTTT; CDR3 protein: CASSLAGLAGRKTDTQYF
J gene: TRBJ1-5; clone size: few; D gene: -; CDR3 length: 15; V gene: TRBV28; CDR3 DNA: TGTGCCAGCAGTTTTTCCGGCCGGTTGCATCAGCCCCAGCATTTT; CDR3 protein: CASSFSGRLHQPQHF
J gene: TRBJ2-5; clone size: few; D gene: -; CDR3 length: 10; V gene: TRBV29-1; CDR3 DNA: TGCAGCGCTAGTCAAGAGACCCAGTACTTC; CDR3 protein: CSASQETQYF
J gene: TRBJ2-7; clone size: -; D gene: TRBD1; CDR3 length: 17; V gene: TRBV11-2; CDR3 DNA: TGTGCCAGCAGCTCGGGCGGCAAGTTGGGACAGAGCTACGAGCAGTACTTC; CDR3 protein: CASSSGGKLGQSYEQYF
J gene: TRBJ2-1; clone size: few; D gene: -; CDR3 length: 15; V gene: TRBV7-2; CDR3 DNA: TGTGCCAGCAGCCCCCCACGGGGGGCGTGGAATGAGCAGTTCTTC; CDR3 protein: CASSPPRGAWNEQFF
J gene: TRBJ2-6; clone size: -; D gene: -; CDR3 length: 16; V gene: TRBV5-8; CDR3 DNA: TGTGCCAGCAGCTTGCTCAGGGGATCGGGGGCCAACGTCCTGACTTTC; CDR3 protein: CASSLLRGSGANVLTF
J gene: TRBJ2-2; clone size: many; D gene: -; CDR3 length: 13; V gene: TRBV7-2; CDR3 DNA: TGTGCCAGCAGCTTTCTTGGGTCCGGGGAGCTGTTTTTT; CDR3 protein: CASSFLGSGELFF
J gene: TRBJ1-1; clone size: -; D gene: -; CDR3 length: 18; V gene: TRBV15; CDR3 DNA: TGTGCCACCAGCAGAGATTTAGTGGTCGGGCGGAAGAACACTGAAGCTTTCTTT; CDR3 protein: CATSRDLVVGRKNTEAFF
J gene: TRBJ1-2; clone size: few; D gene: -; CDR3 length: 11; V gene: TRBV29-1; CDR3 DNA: TGCAGCGTTGGGAGGCAGGAAAGCTACACCTTC; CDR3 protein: CSVGRQESYTF
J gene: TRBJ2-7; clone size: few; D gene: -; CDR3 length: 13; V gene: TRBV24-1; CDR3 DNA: TGTGCCACCGGAGCAGCGGACTCCTACGAGCAGTACTTC; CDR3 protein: CATGAADSYEQYF
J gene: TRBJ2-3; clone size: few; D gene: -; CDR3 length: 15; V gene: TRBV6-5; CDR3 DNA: TGTGCCAGCAGCCCAGGGGGGGGGCGGCCAGATACGCAGTATTTT; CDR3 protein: CASSPGGGRPDTQYF
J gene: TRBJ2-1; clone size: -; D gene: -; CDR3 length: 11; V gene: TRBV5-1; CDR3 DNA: TGCGCCAGCAGCGTTGACAGACTTAGGGAATTC; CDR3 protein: CASSVDRLREF
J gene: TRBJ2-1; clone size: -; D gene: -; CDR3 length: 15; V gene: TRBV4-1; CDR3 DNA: TGCGCCAGCAGCCACCGAGCTAGCGCTACCAATGAGCAGTTCTTC; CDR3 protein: CASSHRASATNEQFF
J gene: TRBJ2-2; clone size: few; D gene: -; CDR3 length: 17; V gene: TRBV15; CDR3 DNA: TGTGCCACCAGCAGAGGGGCGGGGAACGCGAACACCGGGGAGCTGTTTTTT; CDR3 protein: CATSRGAGNANTGELFF
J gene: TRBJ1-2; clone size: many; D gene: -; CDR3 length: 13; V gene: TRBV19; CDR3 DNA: TGTGCCAGTGCCCAGGGCGGTAACTATGGCTACACCTTC; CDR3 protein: CASAQGGNYGYTF
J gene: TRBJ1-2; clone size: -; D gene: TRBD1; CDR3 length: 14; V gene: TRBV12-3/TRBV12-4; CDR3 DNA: TGTGCCAGCAGGACAGGGGGCCAGACCTATGGCTACACCTTC; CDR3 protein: CASRTGGQTYGYTF
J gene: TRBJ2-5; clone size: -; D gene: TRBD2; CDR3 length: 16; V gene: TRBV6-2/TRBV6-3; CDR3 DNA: TGTGCCAGCAGCTACGGGTTAGCGGGGAACCAAGAGACCCAGTACTTC; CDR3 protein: CASSYGLAGNQETQYF
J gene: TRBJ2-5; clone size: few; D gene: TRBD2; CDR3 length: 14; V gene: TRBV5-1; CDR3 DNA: TGCGCCAGCCAGAGCGGGAGCGCACAAGAGACCCAGTACTTC; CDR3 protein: CASQSGSAQETQYF